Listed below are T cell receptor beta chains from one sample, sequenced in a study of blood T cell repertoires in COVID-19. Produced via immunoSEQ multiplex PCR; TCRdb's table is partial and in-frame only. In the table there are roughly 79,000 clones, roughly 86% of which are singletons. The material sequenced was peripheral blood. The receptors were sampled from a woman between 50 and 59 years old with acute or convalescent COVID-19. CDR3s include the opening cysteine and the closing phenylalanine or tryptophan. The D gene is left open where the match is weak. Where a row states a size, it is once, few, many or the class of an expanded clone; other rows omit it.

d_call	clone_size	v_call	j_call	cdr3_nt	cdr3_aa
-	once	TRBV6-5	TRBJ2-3	TGTGCCAGCAGTCGGAGCCTGCCAGATACGCAGTATTTT	CASSRSLPDTQYF
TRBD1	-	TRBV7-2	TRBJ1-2	TGTGCCAGCAGCTTAGAAAGGGGGCTGGGCTACACCTTC	CASSLERGLGYTF
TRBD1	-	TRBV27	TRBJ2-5	TGTGCCAGCAGTCCCCTCACAGGGGGCCAAGAGACCCAGTACTTC	CASSPLTGGQETQYF
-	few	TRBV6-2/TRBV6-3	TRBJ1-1	TGTGCCAGCAGTTTCAGGGGGAACACTGAAGCTTTCTTT	CASSFRGNTEAFF
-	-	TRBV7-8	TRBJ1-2	TGTGCCAGCAGCTCTTACCGGGAGCCGGCAAACTATGGCTACACCTTC	CASSSYREPANYGYTF
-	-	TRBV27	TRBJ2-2	TGTGCCAGCAGAAAAGGCTCCAGGGGATTCTCCGGGGAGCTGTTTTTT	CASRKGSRGFSGELFF
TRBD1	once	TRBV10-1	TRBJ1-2	TGCGCCCGCGGGGTTAGGGGGCGCACGCAGGGCTACACCTTC	CARGVRGRTQGYTF
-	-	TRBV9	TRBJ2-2	TGTGCCAGCAGCGGAGGGGGTACCGGGGAGCTGTTTTTT	CASSGGGTGELFF
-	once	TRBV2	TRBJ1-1	TGTGCCAGCAGAGTAGACGGGGCTGAAGCTTTCTTT	CASRVDGAEAFF
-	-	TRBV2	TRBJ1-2	TGTGCCAGCAGTACAGAAGCTAACTATGGCTACACCTTC	CASSTEANYGYTF
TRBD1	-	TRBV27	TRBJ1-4	TGTGCCAGCAGGATGAATCGGGACAGCGAAAAACTGTTTTTT	CASRMNRDSEKLFF